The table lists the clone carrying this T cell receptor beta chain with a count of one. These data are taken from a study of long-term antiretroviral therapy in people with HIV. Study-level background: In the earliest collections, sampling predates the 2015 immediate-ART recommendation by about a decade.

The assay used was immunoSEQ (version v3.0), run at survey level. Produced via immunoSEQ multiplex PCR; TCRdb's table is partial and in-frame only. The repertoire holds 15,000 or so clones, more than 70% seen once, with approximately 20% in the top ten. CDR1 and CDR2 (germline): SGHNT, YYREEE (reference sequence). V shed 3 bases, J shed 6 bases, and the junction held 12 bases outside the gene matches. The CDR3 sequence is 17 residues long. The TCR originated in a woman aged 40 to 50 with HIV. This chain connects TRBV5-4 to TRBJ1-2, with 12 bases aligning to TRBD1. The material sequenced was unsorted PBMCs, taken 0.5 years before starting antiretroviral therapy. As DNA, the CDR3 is TGTGCCAGCAGCTGGGGACAGGGGGCTCAGCGCCGGGATGGCTACACCTTC. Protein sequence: CASSWGQGAQRRDGYTF.